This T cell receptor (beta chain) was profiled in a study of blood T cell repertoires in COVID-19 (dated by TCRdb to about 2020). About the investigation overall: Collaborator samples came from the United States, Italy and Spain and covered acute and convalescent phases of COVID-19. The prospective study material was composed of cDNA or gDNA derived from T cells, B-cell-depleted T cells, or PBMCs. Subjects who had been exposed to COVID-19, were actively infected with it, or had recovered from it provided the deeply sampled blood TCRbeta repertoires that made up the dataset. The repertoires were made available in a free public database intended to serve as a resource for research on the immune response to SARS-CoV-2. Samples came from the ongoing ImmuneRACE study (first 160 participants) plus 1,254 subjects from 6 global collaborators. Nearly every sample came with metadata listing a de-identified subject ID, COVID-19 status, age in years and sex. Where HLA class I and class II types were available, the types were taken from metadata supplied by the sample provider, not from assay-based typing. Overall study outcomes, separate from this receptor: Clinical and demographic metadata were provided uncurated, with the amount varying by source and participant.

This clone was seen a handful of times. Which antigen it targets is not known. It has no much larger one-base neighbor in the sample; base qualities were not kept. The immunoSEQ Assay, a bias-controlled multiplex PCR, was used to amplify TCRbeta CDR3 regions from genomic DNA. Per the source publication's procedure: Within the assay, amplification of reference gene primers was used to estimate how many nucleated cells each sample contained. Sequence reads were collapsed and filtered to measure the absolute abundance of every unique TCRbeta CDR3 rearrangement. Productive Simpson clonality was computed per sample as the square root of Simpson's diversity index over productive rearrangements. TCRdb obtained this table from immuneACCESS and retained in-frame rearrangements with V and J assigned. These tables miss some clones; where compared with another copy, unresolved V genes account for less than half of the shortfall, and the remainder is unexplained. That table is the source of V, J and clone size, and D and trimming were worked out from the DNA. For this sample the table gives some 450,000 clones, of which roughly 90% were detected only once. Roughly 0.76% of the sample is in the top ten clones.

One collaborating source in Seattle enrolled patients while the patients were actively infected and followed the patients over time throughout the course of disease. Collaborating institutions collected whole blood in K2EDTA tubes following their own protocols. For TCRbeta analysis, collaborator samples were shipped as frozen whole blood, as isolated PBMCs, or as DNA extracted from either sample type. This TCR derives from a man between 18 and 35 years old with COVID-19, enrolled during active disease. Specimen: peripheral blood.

The DNA sequence is as follows: TGCGCCAGCAGCCGATACAGGGGTAGGGAGCTGTTTTTT. This yields the protein CASSRYRGRELFF. The chain links TRBV4-1 with TRBJ2-2; TRBD1 agrees with 7 junctional bases. The CDR3 numbers 13 residues from cysteine through phenylalanine. The entry retains the CDR3 DNA only, 39 bases that are in frame from base 1. V is trimmed back by 4 bases and J by 9 bases, and the junction contains 5 bases that no gene match accounts for. Reading the germline V gene gives CDR1 MGHRA and CDR2 YSYEKL.